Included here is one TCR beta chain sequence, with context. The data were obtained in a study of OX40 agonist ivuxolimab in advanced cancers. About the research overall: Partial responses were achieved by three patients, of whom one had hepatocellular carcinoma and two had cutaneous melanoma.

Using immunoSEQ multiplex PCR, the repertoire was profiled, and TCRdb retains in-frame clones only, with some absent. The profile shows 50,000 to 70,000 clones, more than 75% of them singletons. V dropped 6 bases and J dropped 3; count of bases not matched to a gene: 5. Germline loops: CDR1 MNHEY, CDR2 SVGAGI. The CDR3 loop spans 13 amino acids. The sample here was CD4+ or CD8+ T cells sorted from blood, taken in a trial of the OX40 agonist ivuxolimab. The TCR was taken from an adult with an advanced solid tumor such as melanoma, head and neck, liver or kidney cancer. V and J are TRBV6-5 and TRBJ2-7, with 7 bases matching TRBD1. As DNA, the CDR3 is TGTGCCAGCAGCCTTCGACAGGGCTACGAGCAGTACTTC. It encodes CASSLRQGYEQYF.